These T cell receptor beta chains were read from a single sample in a study of CD4 T cells in relation to SARS-CoV-2 and coronaviruses. Using immunoSEQ multiplex PCR, the repertoire was profiled, and TCRdb retains in-frame clones only, with some absent. The data hold around 56,000 clones, with roughly 88% observed a single time. The source material was memory CD4+ T cells from PBMCs. The source of these receptors is a human donor in good health. CDR3s include the opening cysteine and the closing phenylalanine or tryptophan. A D gene is named only where the DNA matches it firmly. Not all rows give a size; the values are once, few, many and, for expanded clones, a class.

d_call,clone_size,j_call,v_call,cdr3_aa,cdr3_nt
TRBD1,NA,TRBJ1-2,TRBV19,CASRPGQGSGYTF,TGTGCCAGTAGGCCGGGACAGGGGTCTGGCTACACCTTC
TRBD2,NA,TRBJ2-7,TRBV30,CAWSVLGRAYEQYF,TGTGCCTGGAGTGTACTCGGGAGGGCCTACGAGCAGTACTTC
NA,once,TRBJ1-2,TRBV9,CASSTAGADYGYTF,TGTGCCAGCAGCACTGCGGGGGCTGACTATGGCTACACCTTC
NA,NA,TRBJ2-2,TRBV28,CASSLANTGELFF,TGTGCCAGCAGTTTAGCGAACACCGGGGAGCTGTTTTTT
NA,NA,TRBJ1-3,TRBV5-4,CASSFTTTGTIYF,TGTGCCAGCAGCTTCACGACAACCGGCACCATATATTTT
TRBD2,NA,TRBJ2-1,TRBV7-8,CASSLVGRGIYNEQFF,TGTGCCAGCAGCTTAGTTGGGCGGGGGATCTACAATGAGCAGTTCTTC
TRBD1,NA,TRBJ1-2,TRBV2,CASSDRGSDGYTF,TGTGCCAGCAGCGACAGGGGGAGCGATGGCTACACCTTC
NA,few,TRBJ1-1,TRBV5-1,CASGEPQRHEAFF,TGCGCCAGCGGGGAGCCACAGAGACATGAAGCTTTCTTT
TRBD2,NA,TRBJ2-1,TRBV3-1/TRBV3-2,CASSQAQGLAGYVQFF,TGTGCCAGCAGCCAAGCCCAAGGACTAGCGGGATATGTGCAGTTCTTC
TRBD2,NA,TRBJ2-1,TRBV9,CASSAFPGTSGSPGRNEQFF,TGTGCCAGCAGCGCCTTCCCCGGGACTAGCGGATCCCCCGGACGGAATGAGCAGTTCTTC
TRBD1,NA,TRBJ1-5,TRBV28,CASSKGQGLAQPQHF,TGTGCCAGCAGTAAGGGACAGGGGTTGGCTCAGCCCCAGCATTTT
TRBD2,NA,TRBJ2-1,TRBV7-8,CASRISGDPGSEQFF,TGTGCCAGCAGAATTAGCGGGGATCCCGGCAGTGAGCAGTTCTTC
TRBD1,NA,TRBJ2-7,TRBV28,CASSWTGGAGGEQYF,TGTGCCAGCAGTTGGACAGGGGGCGCTGGTGGCGAGCAGTACTTC
NA,NA,TRBJ2-7,TRBV9,CASSQSGATYEQYF,TGTGCCAGCAGCCAAAGCGGAGCAACCTACGAGCAGTACTTC
NA,NA,TRBJ1-2,TRBV7-8,CASSLAQGNYGYTF,TGTGCCAGCAGCTTAGCTCAGGGGAACTATGGCTACACCTTC
TRBD2,NA,TRBJ2-7,TRBV28,CASSPTSGSSYEQYF,TGTGCCAGCAGTCCTACTAGCGGGAGTTCCTACGAGCAGTACTTC
NA,once,TRBJ2-1,TRBV3-1/TRBV3-2,CASSQELGGYNEQFF,TGTGCCAGCAGCCAAGAGCTGGGTGGGTACAATGAGCAGTTCTTC
TRBD1,NA,TRBJ1-5,TRBV29-1,CSASRGSGNQPQHF,TGCAGCGCAAGCAGGGGGTCGGGCAATCAGCCCCAGCATTTT
NA,NA,TRBJ2-1,TRBV4-1,CASSQGFGASASYNEQFF,TGCGCCAGCAGCCAAGGGTTCGGGGCTAGCGCCTCATACAATGAGCAGTTCTTC
NA,NA,TRBJ2-6,TRBV4-2,CASSQGWGANVLTF,TGTGCCAGCAGCCAAGGATGGGGGGCCAACGTCCTGACTTTC
TRBD2,NA,TRBJ2-1,TRBV7-9,CASSLVTSGRNEQFF,TGTGCCAGCAGCTTAGTGACTAGCGGGAGAAATGAGCAGTTCTTC
NA,NA,TRBJ2-2,TRBV9,CASSVGGVTGELFF,TGTGCCAGCAGCGTAGGAGGGGTAACCGGGGAGCTGTTTTTT
TRBD1,NA,TRBJ1-5,TRBV18,CASSPGQGNQPQHF,TGTGCCAGCTCACCGGGACAGGGCAATCAGCCCCAGCATTTT
NA,NA,TRBJ2-1,TRBV6-2/TRBV6-3,CASSYAGRSYNEQFF,TGTGCCAGCAGTTACGCGGGAAGATCCTACAATGAGCAGTTCTTC
NA,NA,TRBJ2-2,TRBV19,CASSNQGGINTGELFF,TGTGCCAGTAGTAATCAGGGCGGGATCAACACCGGGGAGCTGTTTTTT
NA,NA,TRBJ2-3,TRBV6-1,CASSEEGDRGYSSTDTQYF,TGTGCCAGCAGTGAAGAAGGGGATAGAGGATACTCTAGCACAGATACGCAGTATTTT
TRBD1,NA,TRBJ1-5,TRBV19,CASREGQGGDQPQHF,TGTGCCAGTAGGGAAGGACAGGGAGGTGATCAGCCCCAGCATTTT
NA,NA,TRBJ2-6,TRBV5-1,CASSLPTGTDSGANVLTF,TGCGCCAGCAGCTTGCCGACCGGGACGGACTCTGGGGCCAACGTCCTGACTTTC
TRBD2,NA,TRBJ2-7,TRBV2,CASRGGRVSGQYF,TGTGCCAGCAGGGGCGGGAGGGTCTCCGGGCAGTACTTC
NA,NA,TRBJ1-5,TRBV19,CASSSGVNQPQHF,TGTGCCAGTAGTTCAGGAGTCAATCAGCCCCAGCATTTT
NA,once,TRBJ2-2,TRBV13,CASSFGTGELFF,TGTGCCAGCAGCTTTGGGACTGGGGAGCTGTTTTTT
NA,NA,TRBJ2-3,TRBV18,CASSPPIGLSTDTQYF,TGTGCCAGCTCACCACCGATCGGTCTAAGCACAGATACGCAGTATTTT
NA,NA,TRBJ2-1,TRBV5-1,CASRETGGVLDEQFF,TGCGCCAGCAGGGAGACAGGAGGTGTACTGGATGAGCAGTTCTTC
NA,few,TRBJ1-4,TRBV7-9,CASSGPRGQLSEKLFF,TGTGCCAGCAGCGGACCCCGAGGACAGTTAAGTGAAAAACTGTTTTTT
TRBD1,NA,TRBJ1-6,TRBV4-2,CASSQDLQGQTYNSPLHF,TGTGCCAGCAGCCAAGATTTACAGGGACAGACCTATAATTCACCCCTCCACTTT
TRBD1,NA,TRBJ1-5,TRBV9,CASSADRGQPQHF,TGTGCCAGCAGCGCCGACAGGGGGCAGCCCCAGCATTTT
NA,once,TRBJ2-1,TRBV30,CAWRYSNVDNEQFF,TGTGCCTGGAGATACAGTAACGTGGACAATGAGCAGTTCTTC
TRBD1,NA,TRBJ1-5,TRBV19,CASSSLVQGETRQPQHF,TGTGCCAGTAGTAGTCTTGTACAGGGGGAGACTCGTCAGCCCCAGCATTTT
NA,NA,TRBJ1-1,TRBV10-3,CANRREENTEAFF,TGTGCCAACCGTCGAGAGGAGAACACTGAAGCTTTCTTT
NA,NA,TRBJ1-6,TRBV14,CASSQDMAGRGGLRSPLHF,TGTGCCAGCAGCCAAGATATGGCAGGGAGAGGGGGACTTCGTTCACCCCTCCACTTT
TRBD1,NA,TRBJ2-7,TRBV5-1,CASSLGQGAHEQYF,TGCGCCAGCAGCTTGGGACAGGGCGCCCACGAGCAGTACTTC
TRBD2,NA,TRBJ2-1,TRBV19,CASSSAGGQADEQFF,TGTGCCAGTAGTTCAGCGGGGGGACAAGCGGATGAGCAGTTCTTC
TRBD1,NA,TRBJ2-2,TRBV19,CASSMRDSPNTGELFF,TGTGCCAGTAGTATGAGGGACAGCCCGAACACCGGGGAGCTGTTTTTT
TRBD1,NA,TRBJ2-3,TRBV5-1,CASSLALTGMSTDTQYF,TGCGCCAGCAGCTTGGCCTTGACAGGGATGAGCACAGATACGCAGTATTTT
NA,few,TRBJ1-5,TRBV5-8,CASSLESRPQHF,TGTGCCAGCAGCTTGGAGTCCAGGCCCCAGCATTTT
TRBD1,NA,TRBJ1-4,TRBV18,CASAGGSKEKLFF,TGTGCCAGCGCAGGGGGATCGAAGGAAAAACTGTTTTTT
NA,NA,TRBJ2-7,TRBV3-1/TRBV3-2,CASSQDRAYEQYF,TGTGCCAGCAGCCAAGACAGGGCCTACGAGCAGTACTTC